The clone carrying this T cell receptor (beta chain) was found many times. Its antigen is currently unknown. The entry originates in a study of human T cells and chemical hapten exposure. Study summary: Patients, predominantly female, presented with alopecia areata, totalis or universalis.

The time point here: patch test 1, 2 weeks after DPC sensitization. As to treatment: therapeutic diphenylcyclopropenone sensitization with weekly scalp DPC. The total RNA was obtained from whole blood that was not fractionated. The V and J ends lost 3 bases and 1 base respectively, with 12 bases between them. The CDR3 totals 15 residues. Per germline, CDR1 KGHSH and CDR2 LQKENI. MiXCR, run by TCRdb on the RACE reads, gives a single entry per CDR3 protein. The top ten hold approximately 4.6% of the sample, which has some 80,000 distinct CDR3 sequences, about 10% seen once. Study results and caveats: Expanded TCRs formed significantly more large CDR3 similarity clusters than controls. The number of TCRs above 1 in 1000 frequency did not change after DPC sensitization.

The source of this sequence is a woman in her fifties or sixties with alopecia areata. Some clones in this sample may be carry-over from other donors' samples. This sample comprised whole blood, obtained in connection with sensitization to the hapten diphenylcyclopropenone (DPC). The chain carries TRBV18 and TRBJ1-1; possibly TRBD1 for D (6 bases). The CDR3 protein is CASSPLKQGNTEAFF. The CDR3 nucleotides are TGTGCCAGCTCACCCTTGAAACAGGGGAACACTGAAGCTTTCTTT.